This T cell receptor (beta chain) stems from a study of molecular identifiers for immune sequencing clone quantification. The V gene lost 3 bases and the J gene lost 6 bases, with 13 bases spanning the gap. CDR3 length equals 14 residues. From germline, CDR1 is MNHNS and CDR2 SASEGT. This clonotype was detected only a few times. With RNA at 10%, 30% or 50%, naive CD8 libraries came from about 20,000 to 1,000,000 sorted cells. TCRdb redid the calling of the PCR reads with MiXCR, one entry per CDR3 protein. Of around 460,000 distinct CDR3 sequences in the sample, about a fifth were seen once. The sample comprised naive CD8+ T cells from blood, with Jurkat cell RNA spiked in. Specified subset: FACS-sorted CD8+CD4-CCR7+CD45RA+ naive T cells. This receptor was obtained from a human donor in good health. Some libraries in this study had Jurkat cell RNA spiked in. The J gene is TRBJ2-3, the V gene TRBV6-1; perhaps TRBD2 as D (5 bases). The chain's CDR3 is CASSEGSGMDTQYF. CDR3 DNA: TGTGCCAGCAGTGAGGGGTCCGGGATGGATACGCAGTATTTT.